This T cell receptor beta chain originates from a study of CD8 T cells in Susac syndrome. The authors carried out high-throughput sequencing of TCR beta. They applied it to CD8+ and CD4+ T cells obtained from blood. Negative isolation was applied to CD8+ and CD4+ T cells, and FACS enrichment was applied to TEMRA cells. Random hexamers primed reverse transcription of about 0.5 to 1 ug RNA. With immunoSEQ multiplex PCR, TCR beta CDR3 was amplified across 54 Vbeta and 13 Jbeta. One entry per CDR3 protein results from TCRdb running MiXCR on the immunoSEQ multiplex PCR reads. The table lists about 130,000 distinct CDR3 sequences, 93% of them singletons. The specimen sequenced was CD8+ T cells from PBMCs. This sequence was found in a human donor with multiple sclerosis.

This CDR3 is CASRLIFEETQYF. CDR3 bases: TGTGCCAGCAGGTTAATCTTCGAAGAGACCCAGTACTTC. The chain is built from TRBV6-5 and TRBJ2-5; D is unclear. V was shortened by 6 bases and J by 3 bases, with 11 bases between the two germline ends. Germline V lookup: CDR1 MNHEY, CDR2 SVGAGI. CDR3 size: 13 residues.